The rows below give T cell receptor beta chains drawn from one sample of a study of blood T cells in healthy people across ages. MiXCR was run by TCRdb on the 5' RACE reads, yielding one entry per CDR3 protein. The sample consists of around 1,900,000 distinct CDR3 sequences, around 42% of them appearing once. The sequencing input was blood. The receptors derive from a human donor in good health. Each CDR3 is given without its conserved first and last residue. Not every row has a clone size; where given, it reads once, few, many or a size class.

abundance | j_gene | v_gene | CDR3aa
. | TRBJ2-7 | TRBV18 | ASSVRTGYYEQY
few | TRBJ2-5 | TRBV20-1 | SANYPYQETQY
few | TRBJ2-5 | TRBV6-2/TRBV6-3 | ASSYVRETQY
. | . | TRBV2 | ASSRGQVGEQY
many | TRBJ2-1 | TRBV7-2 | ASSLARLAGAYNEQF
few | TRBJ2-3 | TRBV29-1 | SVDLAGGFTDTQY
few | TRBJ1-2 | TRBV6-1 | ASSHLDKSYT
. | TRBJ2-1 | TRBV20-1 | SARVTHDGSYNEQF
. | TRBJ2-3 | TRBV10-3 | AITRGPDTDTQY
few | TRBJ2-1 | TRBV24-1 | ATSRTSGGYSSYNEQF
. | TRBJ2-7 | TRBV6-1 | ASTSILLLDEQY
. | TRBJ2-3 | TRBV12-3/TRBV12-4 | ASSSGGGIADTQY
. | TRBJ1-2 | TRBV5-1 | ASSASGIDYGYT
. | TRBJ1-4 | TRBV9 | ASSVAAGYNEKLF
. | TRBJ1-1 | TRBV2 | ASSTLSLNTEAF
few | TRBJ2-1 | TRBV29-1 | SVEAGGYNEQF
. | TRBJ2-1 | TRBV19 | ASSRGGFTYNEQF
. | TRBJ2-1 | TRBV18 | ASSPGTRGSEQF
. | TRBJ2-1 | TRBV28 | ASSLQGEAYNEQF
once | TRBJ1-1 | TRBV12-3/TRBV12-4 | ASTVCQGENPKCTEAF
. | TRBJ1-2 | TRBV29-1 | SVQRDRGFDGYT
. | TRBJ2-1 | TRBV7-2 | ASSLGGSDGAQF
. | TRBJ2-1 | TRBV5-1 | ASSLGWKNEQF
. | TRBJ2-3 | TRBV2 | ASSGEGSGVTDTQY
. | . | TRBV7-8 | ASSAPGLAGSYEQY
. | TRBJ2-3 | TRBV24-1 | ATNDPRRSTDTQY
once | TRBJ2-1 | TRBV15 | ATSSSTGNEQF
once | TRBJ1-1 | TRBV18 | ASSPISGQGAEAF
. | TRBJ2-6 | TRBV9 | ASSVDRRSGYSGANVLT
few | TRBJ1-2 | TRBV18 | ASSPSGEGGHGYT
. | TRBJ1-3 | TRBV20-1 | SARDIGGSGNTIY
few | TRBJ1-1 | TRBV4-3 | ASSQLPGTPGTEAF
. | TRBJ1-2 | TRBV12-3/TRBV12-4 | ASSLLVGGGYT
. | TRBJ2-3 | TRBV4-3 | ASSQDRYGRDTQY
. | TRBJ2-2 | TRBV6-2/TRBV6-3 | ATRTAGELF
. | TRBJ2-1 | TRBV28 | ASSFLAGDSYNEQF
few | TRBJ2-7 | TRBV12-5 | ASGPREGTYEQY
. | TRBJ1-5 | TRBV6-5 | ASSYSRSRGPINQPQH
. | TRBJ2-3 | TRBV11-2 | ASSQSGSIADTQY
. | TRBJ2-1 | TRBV7-8 | ASSSRRFYNNEQF
. | TRBJ2-3 | TRBV9 | ASSVAGTRDTQY
. | TRBJ2-5 | TRBV7-2 | ASSSLTSGRQETQY
. | TRBJ2-2 | TRBV6-5 | ASSPGVGNTGELF
. | TRBJ1-1 | TRBV4-2 | ASSHRGRANTEAF
. | TRBJ1-5 | TRBV19 | AGNQGIGSNQPQH
. | . | TRBV7-9 | ASSLGGIIHEQY
. | TRBJ2-3 | TRBV7-9 | ASSSFGQITDTQY
. | TRBJ2-1 | TRBV5-1 | ASSGRTTSSYNEQF
few | TRBJ1-4 | TRBV5-1 | ASSRLVDRDFFAATNEKLF
few | . | TRBV28 | ASAVNYEQY
few | TRBJ2-1 | TRBV29-1 | SVANRLGPNEQF
few | TRBJ2-7 | TRBV7-2 | ASSSGPGRTYEQY
. | TRBJ2-1 | TRBV3-1 | ASSQEGLAGANEQF
. | TRBJ1-2 | TRBV20-1 | SARVNSETLPYGYT
. | TRBJ2-1 | TRBV28 | ASRGLGSSFNEQF
. | TRBJ1-1 | TRBV18 | ASSPPGRLTEAF